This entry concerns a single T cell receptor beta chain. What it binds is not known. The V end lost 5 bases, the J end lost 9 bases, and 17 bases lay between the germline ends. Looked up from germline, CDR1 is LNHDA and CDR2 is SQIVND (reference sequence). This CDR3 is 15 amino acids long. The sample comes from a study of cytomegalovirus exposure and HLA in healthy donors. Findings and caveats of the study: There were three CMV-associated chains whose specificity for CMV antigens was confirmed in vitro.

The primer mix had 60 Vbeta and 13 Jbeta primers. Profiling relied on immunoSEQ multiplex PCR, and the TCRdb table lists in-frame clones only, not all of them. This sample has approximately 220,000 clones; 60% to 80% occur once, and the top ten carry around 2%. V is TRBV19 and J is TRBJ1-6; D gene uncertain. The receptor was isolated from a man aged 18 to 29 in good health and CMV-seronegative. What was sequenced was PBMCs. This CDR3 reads CASSVDGGLFSPLHF. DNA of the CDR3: TGTGCCAGTAGTGTGGACGGAGGGCTCTTTTCACCCCTCCACTTT. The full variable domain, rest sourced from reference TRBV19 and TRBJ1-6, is DGGITQSPKYLFRKEGQNVTLSCEQNLNHDAMYWYRQDPGQGLRLIYYSQIVNDFQKGDIAEGYSVSREKKESFPLTVTSAQKNPTAFYLCASSVDGGLFSPLHFGNGTRLTVT.